This T cell receptor beta chain came from a study of cytomegalovirus exposure and HLA in healthy donors. PCR employed 60 Vbeta and 13 Jbeta primers. Data came from immunoSEQ multiplex PCR; TCRdb stores just in-frame clones and leaves some out. The data show about 85,000 clones, 60% to 80% seen once. Germline V gives CDR1 SGDLS, CDR2 YYNGEE. CDR3 length equals 14 residues. V was pared by 3 bases and J by 3 bases, with 10 bases between. The sequence was obtained from a woman aged 50 to 60 in good health and CMV-seropositive. The chain is built from TRBV9 and TRBJ1-5, with D possibly TRBD1 on 6 matching bases. Sequencing used PBMCs. The CDR3 loop reads CASSATGVNQPQHF. CDR3 DNA sequence: TGTGCCAGCAGCGCGACAGGAGTCAATCAGCCCCAGCATTTT.